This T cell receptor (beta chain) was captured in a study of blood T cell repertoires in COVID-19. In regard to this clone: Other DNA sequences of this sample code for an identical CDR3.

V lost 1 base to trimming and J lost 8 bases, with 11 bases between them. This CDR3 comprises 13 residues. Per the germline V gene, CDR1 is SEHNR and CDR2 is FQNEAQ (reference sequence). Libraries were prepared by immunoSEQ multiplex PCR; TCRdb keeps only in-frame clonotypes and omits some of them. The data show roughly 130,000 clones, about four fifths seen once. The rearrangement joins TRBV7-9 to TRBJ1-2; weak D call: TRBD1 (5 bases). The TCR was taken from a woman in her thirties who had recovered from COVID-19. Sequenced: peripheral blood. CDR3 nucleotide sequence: TGTGCCAGCAGCTTAGGGCAGGGAAACGGCTACACCTTC. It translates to CASSLGQGNGYTF.